This T cell receptor (beta chain) stems from a study of blood T cell repertoires in COVID-19. Study-level background: Specimens from acute and convalescent COVID-19 originated in the United States, Italy and Spain. Sources were T cells, B-cell-depleted T cells, or PBMCs; the material itself was cDNA or gDNA.

Trimming removed 2 bases at V and 7 bases at J, with 14 bases between. The CDR3 is 14 residues long. CDR1 is SGHNT and CDR2 is YENEEA in the germline V gene. Sequenced by immunoSEQ multiplex PCR; TCRdb stores in-frame clones only, minus some. Here the sample spans 240,000 or so clones, roughly 88% being singletons. The chain couples TRBV11-3 to TRBJ1-1; D gene unclear. The sequencing sample was made of PBMCs or T cells enriched from blood (not recorded which). This clonotype was sampled from a woman in her fifties or sixties who had recovered from COVID-19. Written as DNA, the CDR3 is TGTGCCAGCAGCTTAACGTCTGCGGGCAGTGAAGCTTTCTTT. Translated: CASSLTSAGSEAFF. Based on the CDR3 plus reference TRBV11-3 and TRBJ1-1, the full variable domain is EAGVVQSPRYKIIEKKQPVAFWCNPISGHNTLYWYLQNLGQGPELLIRYENEEAVDDSQLPKDRFSAERLKGVDSTLKIQPAELGDSAVYLCASSLTSAGSEAFFGQGTRLTVV.